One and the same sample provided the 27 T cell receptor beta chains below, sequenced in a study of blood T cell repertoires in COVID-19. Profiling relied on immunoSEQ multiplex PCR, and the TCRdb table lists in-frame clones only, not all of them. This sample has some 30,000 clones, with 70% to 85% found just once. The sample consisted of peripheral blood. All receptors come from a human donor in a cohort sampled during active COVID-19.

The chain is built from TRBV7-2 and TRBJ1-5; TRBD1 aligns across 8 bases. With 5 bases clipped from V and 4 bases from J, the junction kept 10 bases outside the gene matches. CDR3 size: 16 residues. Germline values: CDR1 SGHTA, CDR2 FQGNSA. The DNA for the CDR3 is TGTGCCAGCAGCACCGCCCCGACAGGGGCTAATCAGCCCCAGCATTTT. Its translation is CASSTAPTGANQPQHF.

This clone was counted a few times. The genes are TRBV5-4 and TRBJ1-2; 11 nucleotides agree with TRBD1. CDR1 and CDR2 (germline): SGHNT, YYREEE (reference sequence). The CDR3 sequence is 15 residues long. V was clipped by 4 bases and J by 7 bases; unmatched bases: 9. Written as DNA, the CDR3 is TGTGCCAGCAGCCGAAGGGACAGGGGGAGAGGTGGCTACACCTTC. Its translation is CASSRRDRGRGGYTF.

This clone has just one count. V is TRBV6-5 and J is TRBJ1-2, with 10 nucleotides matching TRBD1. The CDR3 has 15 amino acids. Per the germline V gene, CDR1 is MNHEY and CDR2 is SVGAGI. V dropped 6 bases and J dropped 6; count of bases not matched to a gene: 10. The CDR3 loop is CASRNPGQGEDGYTF. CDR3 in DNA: TGTGCCAGCAGGAACCCAGGACAGGGGGAAGATGGCTACACCTTC.

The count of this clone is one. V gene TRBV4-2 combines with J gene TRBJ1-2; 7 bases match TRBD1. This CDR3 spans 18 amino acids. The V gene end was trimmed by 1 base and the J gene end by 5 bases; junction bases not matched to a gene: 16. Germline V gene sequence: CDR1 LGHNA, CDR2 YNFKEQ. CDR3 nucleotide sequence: TGTGCCAGCAGCCAAGTTCGGTTTCGGCAGGGGGTATTATATGGCTACACCTTC. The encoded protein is CASSQVRFRQGVLYGYTF.

The CDR3 sequence: CASSAQGVRTEAFF. Written as DNA, the CDR3 is TGTGCCAGCAGTGCACAGGGGGTCCGCACTGAAGCTTTCTTT. The rearrangement links TRBV27 to TRBJ1-1, with TRBD1 matching over 8 bases. The CDR3 has 14 residues. CDR1 is MNHEY and CDR2 is SMNVEV in the germline V gene (reference sequence). The J segment lost 4 bases and the V segment lost 5 bases, leaving 6 bases of the junction unmatched.

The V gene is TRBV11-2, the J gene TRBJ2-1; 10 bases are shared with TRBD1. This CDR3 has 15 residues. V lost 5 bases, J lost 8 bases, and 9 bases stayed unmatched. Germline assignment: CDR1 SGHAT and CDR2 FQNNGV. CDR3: CASSLRTGGNDEQFF. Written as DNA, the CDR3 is TGTGCCAGCAGCCTTCGGACAGGGGGGAACGATGAGCAGTTCTTC.

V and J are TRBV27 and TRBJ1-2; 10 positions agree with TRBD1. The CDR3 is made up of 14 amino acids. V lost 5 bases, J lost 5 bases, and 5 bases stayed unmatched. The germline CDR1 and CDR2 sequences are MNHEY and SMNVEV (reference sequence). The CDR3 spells CASSRQGARYGYTF. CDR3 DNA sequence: TGTGCCAGCAGTCGACAGGGGGCGAGGTATGGCTACACCTTC.

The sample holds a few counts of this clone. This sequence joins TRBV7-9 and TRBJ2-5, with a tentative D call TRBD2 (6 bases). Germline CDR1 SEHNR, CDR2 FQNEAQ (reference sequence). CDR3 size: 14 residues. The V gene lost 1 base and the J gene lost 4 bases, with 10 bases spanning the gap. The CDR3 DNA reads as TGTGCCAGCAGCTTAGTTTTGGAGGGAGAGACCCAGTACTTC. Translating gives CASSLVLEGETQYF.

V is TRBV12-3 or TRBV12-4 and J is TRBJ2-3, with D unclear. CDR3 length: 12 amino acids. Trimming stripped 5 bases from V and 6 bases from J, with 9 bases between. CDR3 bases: TGTGCCAGCAGTCCCTTCGGGGATACGCAGTATTTT. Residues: CASSPFGDTQYF.

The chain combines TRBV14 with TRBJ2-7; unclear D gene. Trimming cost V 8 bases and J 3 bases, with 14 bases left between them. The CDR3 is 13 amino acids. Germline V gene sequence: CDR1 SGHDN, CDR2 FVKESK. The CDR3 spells CASEHPNVYEQYF. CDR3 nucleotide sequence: TGTGCCAGCGAACACCCGAACGTCTACGAGCAGTACTTC.

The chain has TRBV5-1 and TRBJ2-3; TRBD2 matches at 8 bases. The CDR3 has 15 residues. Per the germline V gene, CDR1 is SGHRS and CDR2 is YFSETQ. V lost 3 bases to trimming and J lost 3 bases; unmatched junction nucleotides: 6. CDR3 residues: CASSSGTSITDTQYF. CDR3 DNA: TGCGCCAGCAGCTCCGGGACTAGTATAACAGATACGCAGTATTTT.

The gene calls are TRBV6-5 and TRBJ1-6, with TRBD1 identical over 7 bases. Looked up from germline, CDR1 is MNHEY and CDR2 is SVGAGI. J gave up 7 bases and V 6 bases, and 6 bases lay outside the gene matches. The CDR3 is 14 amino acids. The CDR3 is CASSFDRVNSPLHF. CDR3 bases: TGTGCCAGCAGCTTCGACAGGGTGAATTCACCCCTCCACTTT.

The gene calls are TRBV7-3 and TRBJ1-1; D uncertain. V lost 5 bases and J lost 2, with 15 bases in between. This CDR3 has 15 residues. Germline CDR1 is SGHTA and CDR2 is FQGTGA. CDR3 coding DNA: TGTGCCAGCAGCCCCGTACAGATTACAAACACTGAAGCTTTCTTT. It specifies CASSPVQITNTEAFF.

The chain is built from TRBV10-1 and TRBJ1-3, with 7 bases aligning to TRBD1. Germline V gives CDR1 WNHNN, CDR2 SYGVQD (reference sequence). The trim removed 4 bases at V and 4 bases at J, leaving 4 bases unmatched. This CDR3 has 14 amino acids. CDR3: CASSGQGRGNTIYF. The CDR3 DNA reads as TGCGCCAGCAGTGGACAGGGAAGAGGAAACACCATATATTTT.

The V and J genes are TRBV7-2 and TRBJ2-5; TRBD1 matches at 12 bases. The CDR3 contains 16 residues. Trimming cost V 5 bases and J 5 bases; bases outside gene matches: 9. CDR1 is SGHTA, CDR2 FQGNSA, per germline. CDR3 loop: CASSAQGTGGAETQYF. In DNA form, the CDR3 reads TGTGCCAGCAGCGCGCAAGGGACAGGGGGCGCCGAGACCCAGTACTTC.

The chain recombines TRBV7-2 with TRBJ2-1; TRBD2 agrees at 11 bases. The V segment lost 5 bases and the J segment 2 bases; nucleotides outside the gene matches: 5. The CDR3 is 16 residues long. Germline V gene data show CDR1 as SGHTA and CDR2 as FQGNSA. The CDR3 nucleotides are TGTGCCAGCAGCCGTAGCGGGGGGGCGGCCTACAATGAGCAGTTCTTC. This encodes CASSRSGGAAYNEQFF.

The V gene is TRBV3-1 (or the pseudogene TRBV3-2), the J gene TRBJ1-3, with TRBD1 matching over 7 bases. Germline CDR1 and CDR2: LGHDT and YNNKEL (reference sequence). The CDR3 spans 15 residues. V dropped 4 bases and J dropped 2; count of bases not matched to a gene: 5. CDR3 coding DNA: TGTGCCAGCAGCCGAAACCAGGGGGCTGGAAACACCATATATTTT. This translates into CASSRNQGAGNTIYF.

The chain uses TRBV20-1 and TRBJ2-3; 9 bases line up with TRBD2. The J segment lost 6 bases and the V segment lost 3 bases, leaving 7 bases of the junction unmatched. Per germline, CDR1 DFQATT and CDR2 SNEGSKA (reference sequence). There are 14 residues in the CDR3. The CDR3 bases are TGCAGTGCTAGTGAGCGGGGGGAGGGGGATACGCAGTATTTT. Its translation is CSASERGEGDTQYF.

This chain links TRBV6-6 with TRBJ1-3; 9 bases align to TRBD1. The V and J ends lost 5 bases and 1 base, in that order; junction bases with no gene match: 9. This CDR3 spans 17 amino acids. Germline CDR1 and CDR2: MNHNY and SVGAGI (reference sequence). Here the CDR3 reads CASSPGQGPLSGNTIYF. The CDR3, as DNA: TGTGCCAGCAGTCCGGGACAGGGACCCCTTTCTGGAAACACCATATATTTT.

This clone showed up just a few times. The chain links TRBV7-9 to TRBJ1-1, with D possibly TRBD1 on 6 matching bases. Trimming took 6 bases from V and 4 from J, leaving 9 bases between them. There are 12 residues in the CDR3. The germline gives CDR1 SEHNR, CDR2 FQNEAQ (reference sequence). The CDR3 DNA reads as TGTGCCAGCAGAAGACAGGCCACTGAAGCTTTCTTT. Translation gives CASRRQATEAFF.

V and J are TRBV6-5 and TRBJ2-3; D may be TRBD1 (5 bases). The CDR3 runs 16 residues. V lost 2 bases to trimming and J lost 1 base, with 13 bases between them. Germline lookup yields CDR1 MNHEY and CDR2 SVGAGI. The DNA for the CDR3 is TGTGCCAGCAGTTACCACTCAGGGCTTGGCACAGATACGCAGTATTTT. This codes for CASSYHSGLGTDTQYF.

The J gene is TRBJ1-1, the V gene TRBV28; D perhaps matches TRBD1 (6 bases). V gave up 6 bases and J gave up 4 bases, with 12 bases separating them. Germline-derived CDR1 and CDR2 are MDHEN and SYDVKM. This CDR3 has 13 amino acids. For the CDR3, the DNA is TGTGCCAGCAGAAAAACAGGGTCCACTGAAGCTTTCTTT. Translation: CASRKTGSTEAFF.

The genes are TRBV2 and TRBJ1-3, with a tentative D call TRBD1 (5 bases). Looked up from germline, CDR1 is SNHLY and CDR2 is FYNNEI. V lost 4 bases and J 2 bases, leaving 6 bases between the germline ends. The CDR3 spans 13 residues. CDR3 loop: CASSAGPGNTIYF. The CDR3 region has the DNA TGTGCCAGCAGTGCAGGGCCTGGAAACACCATATATTTT.

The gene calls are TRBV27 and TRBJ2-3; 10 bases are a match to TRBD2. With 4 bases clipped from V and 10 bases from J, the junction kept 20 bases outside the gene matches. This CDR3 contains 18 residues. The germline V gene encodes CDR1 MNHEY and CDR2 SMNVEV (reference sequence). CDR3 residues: CASSSSLLAGGPSGAQYF. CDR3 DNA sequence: TGTGCCAGCAGTTCATCCTTATTAGCGGGGGGTCCCTCGGGTGCGCAGTATTTT.

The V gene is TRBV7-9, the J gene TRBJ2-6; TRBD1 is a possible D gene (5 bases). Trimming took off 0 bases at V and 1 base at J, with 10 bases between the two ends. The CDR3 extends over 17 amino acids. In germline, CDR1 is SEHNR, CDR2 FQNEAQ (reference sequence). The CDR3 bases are TGTGCCAGCAGCTTAGCGCAGGGTTTATCTGGGGCCAACGTCCTGACTTTC. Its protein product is CASSLAQGLSGANVLTF. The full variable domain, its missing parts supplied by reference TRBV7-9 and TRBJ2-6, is DTGVSQNPRHKITKRGQNVTFRCDPISEHNRLYWYRQTLGQGPEFLTYFQNEAQLEKSRLLSDRFSAERPKGSFSTLEIQRTEQGDSAMYLCASSLAQGLSGANVLTFGAGSRLTVL.

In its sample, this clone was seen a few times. The CDR3 loop is CASSLVGTSGYQPQHF. CDR3 coding DNA: TGTGCCAGCAGCTTAGTTGGGACTTCCGGGTATCAGCCCCAGCATTTT. V is TRBV5-8 and J is TRBJ1-5; maybe TRBD1 (5 bases). This CDR3 comprises 16 residues. Trimming removed 2 bases from V and 5 bases from J, with 17 bases in between. Germline V gene data show CDR1 as SGHTS and CDR2 as YDEGEE.

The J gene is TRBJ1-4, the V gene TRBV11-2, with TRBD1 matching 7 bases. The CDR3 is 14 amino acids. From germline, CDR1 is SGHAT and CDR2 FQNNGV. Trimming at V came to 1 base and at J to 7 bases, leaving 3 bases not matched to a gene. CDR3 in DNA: TGTGCCAGCAGCTTAGGACAGGGACTTGAAAAACTGTTTTTT. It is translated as CASSLGQGLEKLFF.